These 2 T cell receptor beta chains came from one sample sequenced in a study of beta chain features in type 1 diabetes. Findings and caveats of the study: Type 1 diabetes patients showed a moderate but significant shortening of TCRB CDR3s in all four CD4+ subsets.

Their antigen targets remain unknown. The study reverse transcribed the entire isolated RNA, so it sequenced expressed TCRB transcripts. The method was immunoSEQ multiplex PCR; TCRdb's version includes in-frame clones alone and lacks a portion of them. The sample lists roughly 730,000 clones; around an eighth were seen once. The sample was naive CD4+ T cells from blood. All receptors derive from a young man with type 1 diabetes.

The J gene is TRBJ1-4, the V gene TRBV28; D remains unclear. CDR1 and CDR2 from the germline V gene are MDHEN and SYDVKM. This CDR3 contains 11 residues. Between the trimmed V and J ends, which lost 11 bases and 8 bases, there was a span of 12 bases. The CDR3 here is CAVREEEKLFF. The DNA of the CDR3 is TGTGCCGTCCGGGAGGAGGAAAAACTGTTTTTT.

This clone was seen only a few times. This sample also contains other DNA sequences that code for the same CDR3. The chain employs TRBV18 and TRBJ2-7; the match to TRBD1 covers 8 bases. Trimming removed 2 bases from V and 0 bases from J; junction bases left unmatched: 0. Germline CDR1 reads KGHSH; CDR2 reads LQKENI. The CDR3 is 14 amino acids. The CDR3 DNA follows: TGTGCCAGCTCACCAGGACAGGGCTCCTACGAGCAGTACTTC. This gives the protein CASSPGQGSYEQYF.